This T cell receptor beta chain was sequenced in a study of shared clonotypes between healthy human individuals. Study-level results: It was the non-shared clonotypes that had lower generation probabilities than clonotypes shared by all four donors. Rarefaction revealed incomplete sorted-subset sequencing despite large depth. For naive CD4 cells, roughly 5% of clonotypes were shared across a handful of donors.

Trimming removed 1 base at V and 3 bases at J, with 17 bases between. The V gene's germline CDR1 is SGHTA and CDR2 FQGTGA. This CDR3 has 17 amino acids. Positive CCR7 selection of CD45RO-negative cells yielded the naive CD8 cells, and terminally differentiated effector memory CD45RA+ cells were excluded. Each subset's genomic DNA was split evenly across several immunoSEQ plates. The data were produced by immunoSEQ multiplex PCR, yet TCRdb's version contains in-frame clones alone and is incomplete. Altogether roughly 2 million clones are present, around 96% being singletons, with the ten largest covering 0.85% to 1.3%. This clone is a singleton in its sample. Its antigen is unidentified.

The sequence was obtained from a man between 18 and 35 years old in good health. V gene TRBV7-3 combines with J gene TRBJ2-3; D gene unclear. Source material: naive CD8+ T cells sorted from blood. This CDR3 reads CASSLKPLFAYTDTQYF. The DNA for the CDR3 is TGTGCCAGCAGCTTAAAGCCCCTTTTCGCCTATACAGATACGCAGTATTTT.